The 10 T cell receptor beta chains in this list originate from one sample, sequenced in a study of CD8+ T cells in alopecia areata. cDNA reverse transcribed from extracted RNA served as the sequencing template. Assay used: immunoSEQ multiplex PCR; TCRdb lists only in-frame clones, some missing. This sample has approximately 140,000 clones, with 87% found just once. The sequenced sample was CD8+ T cells sorted from blood, obtained at week 0. All receptors come from a human donor with alopecia areata.

The chain carries TRBV30 and TRBJ2-7; D unresolved. Germline V gene data show CDR1 as GTSNPN and CDR2 as SVGIG (reference sequence). The CDR3 has 10 amino acids. Trimming took 0 bases from V and 4 from J, leaving 1 base between them. In DNA form, the CDR3 reads TGTGCCTGGAGTGTTTACGAGCAGTACTTC. Protein: CAWSVYEQYF.

The rearrangement links TRBV7-9 to TRBJ2-3; D ambiguous. The CDR3 totals 15 residues. Between the trimmed V and J ends, which lost 1 base and 1 base, there was a span of 9 bases. Germline assignment: CDR1 SEHNR and CDR2 FQNEAQ (reference sequence). In nucleotides, the CDR3 is TGTGCCAGCAGCTTAGTCGGCGATGGCACAGATACGCAGTATTTT. This encodes CASSLVGDGTDTQYF.

This clone has more than one count but fewer than ten. V usage is TRBV7-6 and J usage is TRBJ2-3, with 14 bases fitting TRBD2. Trimming at V came to 5 bases and at J to 6 bases, leaving 10 bases not matched to a gene. Germline lookup yields CDR1 SGHVS and CDR2 FNYEAQ. The CDR3 covers 17 residues. CDR3 bases: TGTGCCAGCAGCCCGACGACTAGCGGGAGGGCCGGTGATACGCAGTATTTT. Amino acids: CASSPTTSGRAGDTQYF.

V is TRBV30 and J is TRBJ1-2; D gene uncertain. CDR1 and CDR2 (germline): GTSNPN, SVGIG (reference sequence). Deletions cut 1 base from V and 6 bases from J, with 6 bases between. This CDR3 region has 11 residues. The CDR3 sequence: CAWSGGNGYTF. The CDR3 region has the DNA TGTGCCTGGAGTGGAGGGAATGGCTACACCTTC.

This clone was counted once. The chain uses TRBV7-6 and TRBJ2-1; 13 nucleotides line up with TRBD2. CDR1 is SGHVS, CDR2 FNYEAQ, per germline. V gave up 5 bases and J gave up 3 bases; unmatched junction bases: 4. This CDR3 is 16 amino acids long. In DNA form, the CDR3 reads TGTGCCAGCAGCGTGGGGACTAGCGGGGACTACAATGAGCAGTTCTTC. Its protein product is CASSVGTSGDYNEQFF.

The chain is built from TRBV19 and TRBJ2-2; D is perhaps TRBD1 or TRBD2 (5 bases each). The ends were cut back, 5 bases at V and 0 bases at J, with 16 bases in the middle. The CDR3 length is 17 residues. Germline values: CDR1 LNHDA, CDR2 SQIVND (reference sequence). CDR3 in amino acids: CASSPGPGTSNTGELFF. As DNA, the CDR3 is TGTGCCAGTAGTCCCGGTCCCGGGACCTCGAACACCGGGGAGCTGTTTTTT. The variable domain in full, with the rest retrieved from reference TRBV19 and TRBJ2-2, is DGGITQSPKYLFRKEGQNVTLSCEQNLNHDAMYWYRQDPGQGLRLIYYSQIVNDFQKGDIAEGYSVSREKKESFPLTVTSAQKNPTAFYLCASSPGPGTSNTGELFFGEGSRLTVL.

This chain joins TRBV29-1 and TRBJ2-7; D possibly uses TRBD1 or TRBD2 (5 bases each). Trimming removed 1 base at V and 0 bases at J, with 16 bases between. Germline V gene sequence: CDR1 SQVTM, CDR2 ANQGSEA. The CDR3 length is 16 residues. The CDR3 DNA reads TGCAGCGTTGAAGGGGGGAGTCAACATGCCTCCTACGAGCAGTACTTC. It codes for CSVEGGSQHASYEQYF.

A few counts support this clone. The CDR3 region has the DNA TGTGCCAGCAGTTTATCGGTCCCCCTTGGGACCCAGCCCCAGCATTTT. It encodes CASSLSVPLGTQPQHF. The genes are TRBV27 and TRBJ1-5; TRBD1 might be the D (5 bases). Trimming took off 0 bases at V and 7 bases at J, with 16 bases between the two ends. Germline CDR1 MNHEY, CDR2 SMNVEV (reference sequence). CDR3 length equals 16 residues.

The chain couples TRBV27 to TRBJ1-1; 8 nucleotides align to TRBD1. Per the germline V gene, CDR1 is MNHEY and CDR2 is SMNVEV (reference sequence). Losses at the gene ends were 6 bases for V and 4 bases for J; bases not matched to a gene: 4. This CDR3 contains 13 residues. CDR3 loop: CASRQGGFTEAFF. The CDR3 DNA reads as TGTGCCAGCAGACAGGGGGGGTTCACTGAAGCTTTCTTT.

The genes are TRBV4-1 and TRBJ2-7; 9 nucleotides line up with TRBD1. Trimming at V came to 4 bases and at J to 3 bases, leaving 4 bases not matched to a gene. This CDR3 contains 14 residues. The germline gives CDR1 MGHRA, CDR2 YSYEKL. The CDR3, as DNA: TGCGCCAGCAGCCTAGTGGACAGGGGCTACGAGCAGTACTTC. It yields the protein CASSLVDRGYEQYF.